This T cell receptor (beta chain) originates from a study of shared clonotypes between healthy human individuals. Profiling relied on immunoSEQ multiplex PCR, and the TCRdb table lists in-frame clones only, not all of them. This table holds roughly 810,000 clones, approximately 96% found once. Germline trimming cut 2 bases from V and 3 bases from J; bases unmatched to any gene: 7. This CDR3 comprises 16 residues. Germline values: CDR1 SGHRS, CDR2 YFSETQ. Terminally differentiated effector memory CD45RA+ cells were excluded from the naive CD8 cells, which were CD45RO-negative and positively selected for CCR7.

The specimen was naive CD8+ T cells sorted from blood. The clonotype was recovered from a man aged 25-45 years in good health. The chain is built from TRBV5-1 and TRBJ1-2, with 10 bases identical to TRBD1. The CDR3 is CASSLRQGARHYGYTF. The CDR3 DNA reads as TGCGCCAGCAGCTTAAGACAGGGGGCGCGACACTATGGCTACACCTTC.